This is a list of T cell receptor beta chains from one sample in a study of Graves' ophthalmopathy and Graves' hyperthyroidism. TCRdb re-analysed the multiplex PCR reads in MiXCR, keeping a single row per CDR3 protein. The repertoire holds 150,000 or so distinct CDR3 sequences, with approximately 40% as singletons. Input material: peripheral blood. The receptors originated from a young man with Graves' ophthalmopathy. CDR3s include the opening cysteine and the closing phenylalanine or tryptophan. The order of the fields is clone size, J gene, V gene, D gene, CDR3 protein, CDR3 DNA. A D gene is named only where the DNA matches it firmly. Size tells how often a clone was seen (once, few, many) or the class of an expanded clone, and some rows leave it out.

. | TRBJ1-1 | TRBV6-5 | TRBD1 | CASSYSPGGSAFF | TGTGCCAGCAGTTACTCTCCAGGGGGTTCTGCTTTCTTT
. | TRBJ1-5 | TRBV7-8 | . | CASSLVPPREYQPQHF | TGTGCCAGCAGCTTAGTCCCCCCAAGGGAATATCAGCCCCAGCATTTT
. | TRBJ2-7 | TRBV14 | . | CASSQGGREQYF | TGTGCCAGCAGCCAAGGAGGGCGCGAGCAGTACTTC
. | TRBJ2-2 | TRBV6-5 | . | CASSYGTGGLGELFF | TGTGCCAGCAGTTACGGGACTGGGGGGCTCGGGGAGCTGTTTTTT
. | TRBJ1-5 | TRBV12-3/TRBV12-4 | . | CASSGTTAGPQHF | TGTGCCAGCAGTGGGACTACGGCAGGGCCCCAGCATTTT
. | TRBJ1-2 | TRBV12-3/TRBV12-4 | . | CASSLLKGPAANYGYTF | TGTGCCAGCAGCCTCCTGAAGGGACCCGCAGCTAACTATGGCTACACCTTC
. | TRBJ1-2 | TRBV24-1 | TRBD1 | CATSDRTGGDGYTF | TGTGCCACCAGTGATCGGACAGGGGGAGATGGCTACACCTTC
. | TRBJ1-5 | TRBV28 | . | CASSPRVNQPQHF | TGTGCCAGCAGTCCCAGGGTCAATCAGCCCCAGCATTTT
. | TRBJ1-2 | TRBV15 | . | CATSRETSGYTF | TGTGCCACCAGCAGAGAAACGTCTGGCTACACCTTC
many | TRBJ1-5 | TRBV30 | . | CAWSAGFNQPQHF | TGTGCCTGGAGCGCAGGGTTCAATCAGCCCCAGCATTTT
. | TRBJ2-5 | TRBV9 | . | CASSVARGQETQYF | TGTGCCAGCAGCGTAGCAAGAGGGCAAGAGACCCAGTACTTC
many | TRBJ2-7 | TRBV20-1 | . | CSARNLGEEAKEQYF | TGCAGTGCTAGAAATCTGGGGGAGGAGGCTAAGGAGCAGTACTTC
many | TRBJ1-5 | TRBV28 | . | CASRRGGFRNQPQHF | TGTGCCAGCAGGAGAGGAGGGTTCCGCAATCAGCCCCAGCATTTT
many | TRBJ2-2 | TRBV6-4 | . | CASSDRDTGELFF | TGTGCCAGCAGTGACAGGGACACCGGGGAGCTGTTTTTT
once | TRBJ2-7 | TRBV30 | TRBD2 | CAWSGGTSGSSYEQYF | TGTGCCTGGAGTGGGGGGACTAGCGGTAGCTCCTACGAGCAGTACTTC
many | TRBJ1-5 | TRBV6-2/TRBV6-3 | . | CASRTGNQPQHF | TGTGCCAGCAGAACAGGCAATCAGCCCCAGCATTTT
many | TRBJ2-4 | TRBV6-2/TRBV6-3 | TRBD1 | CASSLPSDRGAKNIQYF | TGTGCCAGCAGTCTACCCTCGGACAGGGGGGCCAAAAACATTCAGTACTTC
. | TRBJ2-7 | TRBV5-8 | TRBD2 | CASSYGTSGRLWYF | TGTGCCAGCAGCTATGGGACTAGCGGGAGACTCTGGTACTTC
many | TRBJ2-3 | TRBV4-1 | . | CASSQALGSTDTQYF | TGCGCCAGCAGCCAAGCTCTAGGGTCCACAGATACGCAGTATTTT
. | TRBJ2-7 | TRBV7-2 | . | CASSFDWGSYEQYF | TGTGCCAGCAGCTTCGACTGGGGGTCCTACGAGCAGTACTTC
many | TRBJ1-1 | TRBV5-1 | . | CASSFRGPNTEAFF | TGCGCCAGCAGCTTTAGGGGCCCGAACACTGAAGCTTTCTTT
once | TRBJ2-5 | TRBV6-1 | TRBD1 | CASSRRQGTFEETQYF | TGTGCCAGCAGTCGTCGACAGGGTACCTTTGAAGAGACCCAGTACTTC
many | TRBJ2-7 | TRBV20-1 | TRBD2 | CSASGGESTYEQYF | TGCAGTGCTAGTGGGGGGGAATCAACCTACGAGCAGTACTTC
many | TRBJ1-2 | TRBV6-2/TRBV6-3 | . | CASRPSNYGYTF | TGTGCCAGCAGGCCATCCAACTATGGCTACACCTTC
. | TRBJ1-2 | TRBV12-3/TRBV12-4 | TRBD1 | CASRRAGTGGLYGYTF | TGTGCCAGCAGGCGCGCCGGGACAGGGGGACTCTATGGCTACACCTTC
many | TRBJ1-5 | TRBV12-3/TRBV12-4 | . | CASSLNRALQPQHF | TGTGCCAGCAGTTTGAACAGGGCCCTTCAGCCCCAGCATTTT
many | TRBJ1-5 | TRBV28 | TRBD1 | CASSFRQGPGQPQHF | TGTGCCAGCAGTTTTAGACAGGGGCCGGGACAGCCCCAGCATTTT
many | TRBJ1-1 | TRBV6-1 | TRBD1 | CATKGTVGTEAFF | TGTGCCACCAAAGGGACAGTGGGGACTGAAGCTTTCTTT
many | TRBJ1-2 | TRBV12-3/TRBV12-4 | . | CASSPRGTYYGYTF | TGTGCCAGCAGTCCCCGGGGGACCTACTATGGCTACACCTTC
many | TRBJ2-7 | TRBV6-2/TRBV6-3 | TRBD1 | CASSYGTDYEQYF | TGTGCCAGCAGTTACGGGACAGACTACGAGCAGTACTTC
few | TRBJ2-5 | TRBV12-3/TRBV12-4 | TRBD2 | CASSAQAGGKETEYF | TGTGCCAGCAGTGCACAAGCGGGAGGGAAAGAGACCGAGTACTTC
many | TRBJ1-2 | TRBV6-2/TRBV6-3 | . | CASSRSGTENGYTF | TGTGCCAGCAGTCGCTCCGGGACGGAGAATGGCTACACCTTC
. | TRBJ2-7 | TRBV15 | . | CATSRDRSISYEQYF | TGTGCCACCAGCAGAGATAGGTCCATCTCCTACGAGCAGTACTTC
. | TRBJ1-1 | TRBV6-1 | . | CASTQARFTEAFF | TGTGCCAGCACCCAGGCCAGGTTCACTGAAGCTTTCTTT
many | TRBJ1-5 | TRBV28 | . | CASSPRRGLNQPQHF | TGTGCCAGCAGTCCCAGGAGGGGCCTCAATCAGCCCCAGCATTTT
many | TRBJ1-6 | TRBV28 | . | CASRGLGARSYNSPLHF | TGTGCCAGCAGGGGGTTGGGTGCGCGCTCCTATAATTCACCCCTCCACTTT
many | TRBJ2-5 | TRBV30 | . | CAWAPGRGETQYF | TGTGCCTGGGCGCCCGGACGGGGTGAGACCCAGTACTTC
many | TRBJ1-5 | TRBV29-1 | TRBD1 | CSVVGQGSNQPQHF | TGCAGCGTGGTGGGACAGGGTAGCAATCAGCCCCAGCATTTT
many | TRBJ2-7 | TRBV6-1 | TRBD2 | CASSILAGANYEQYF | TGTGCCAGCAGCATACTAGCGGGAGCAAACTACGAGCAGTACTTC
. | TRBJ2-7 | TRBV5-8 | . | CASSRGGGDYEQYF | TGTGCCAGCAGCCGCGGAGGGGGGGATTACGAGCAGTACTTC
few | TRBJ2-7 | TRBV7-3 | . | CASSLNGGGEQYF | TGTGCCAGCAGCTTAAATGGGGGTGGCGAGCAGTACTTC
many | TRBJ2-5 | TRBV11-3 | . | CASSPRSNQETQYF | TGTGCCAGCAGCCCAAGAAGTAACCAAGAGACCCAGTACTTC
. | TRBJ1-5 | TRBV12-3/TRBV12-4 | TRBD1 | CASRRRTGLNQPQHF | TGTGCCAGCAGGCGGAGGACAGGCCTCAATCAGCCCCAGCATTTT
once | TRBJ2-7 | TRBV6-5 | . | CASSYSPRGGYEQYF | TGTGCCAGCAGTTACTCCCCGAGAGGGGGCTACGAGCAGTACTTC
. | TRBJ1-1 | TRBV11-2 | TRBD1 | CASSLGGTGVNTEAFF | TGTGCCAGCAGCTTAGGCGGGACAGGAGTGAACACTGAAGCTTTCTTT
many | TRBJ2-7 | TRBV5-1 | TRBD1 | CASSFLTGSYEQYF | TGCGCCAGCAGCTTTCTGACAGGGTCCTACGAGCAGTACTTC